The source of this TCR beta chain is a study of human T cells and chemical hapten exposure. Study overall: Variability of per-sample TCR yields stemmed mainly from small differences in pooled library volume. General observations from the study: Donor immune responses may differ from healthy people's, since all donors had alopecia. Expanded TCRs grouped into significantly more large CDR3 similarity clusters than controls produced.

This clonotype was seen many times. The antigen is unknown. Time point defined: pre-sensitization, week 0. As to treatment: therapeutic diphenylcyclopropenone sensitization with weekly scalp DPC. Authors' analysis steps: Sequenced samples showed a median of approximately 100,000 TCRs each, with counts running from around 24,000 to 710,000. TCRdb itself ran the RACE reads through MiXCR, one entry per CDR3 protein. These V and J calls rely on TCRdb rather than the paper's analysis. The sample lists more than 300,000 distinct CDR3 sequences; roughly 6% were seen once. The sample consisted of whole blood, taken in connection with sensitization to the hapten diphenylcyclopropenone (DPC). The sequence was obtained from a woman younger than 35 with alopecia areata. Some clones in this sample may be carry-over from other donors' samples.

The CDR3 reads CASSAQVATNEKLFF. The CDR3, as DNA: TGTGCCAGCAGTGCGCAAGTTGCAACTAATGAAAAACTGTTTTTT. V usage is TRBV2 and J usage is TRBJ1-4; no clear D gene. Germline V gene lookup returns CDR1 SNHLY and CDR2 FYNNEI. This CDR3 contains 15 residues. V lost 4 bases and J 0 bases, leaving 9 bases between the germline ends.